One and the same sample provided the 26 T cell receptor beta chains below, sequenced in a study of patients and donors after allogeneic stem cell transplantation (dated by TCRdb to the early 2020s). The protocol used for the library was RT-PCR. The sample was run on a NextSeq 550. TCRdb reworked the public reads: Q25 trimming with fastp, MiXCR clone assembly, productive beta chains retained. Duplicate CDR3 protein sequences are folded into a single record with the most common DNA and genes. The sample data list over 150,000 distinct CDR3 sequences, and 41% of these were observed just once. Together, the top ten hold 30% to 35% of the sample. Sequenced sample: blood, either unsorted or a sorted T cell fraction (not recorded which). The source is a human donor who was either an allogeneic HSCT recipient or a stem cell or donor lymphocyte infusion donor (not recorded which). It is not recorded whose cells these are; they may come from a transplant donor.

J is TRBJ2-7 and V is TRBV2; no reliable D call. CDR1 and CDR2 from the germline V gene are SNHLY and FYNNEI. V was trimmed by 4 bases and J by 3 bases, leaving 13 bases between them. The length of the CDR3 is 14 residues. Here the CDR3 DNA reads TGTGCCAGCAGTGTGTTCGACTCAAACTACGAGCAGTACTTC. This encodes CASSVFDSNYEQYF.

This clonotype has more than one count but fewer than ten. The V gene is TRBV15, the J gene TRBJ1-2, with D maybe TRBD1 (5 bases). The CDR3 extends over 17 amino acids. Trimming stripped 2 bases from V and 3 bases from J, with 19 bases between. The germline gives CDR1 LNHNV, CDR2 YYDKDF (reference sequence). CDR3 in amino acids: CATSRRIGAIDHYGYTF. CDR3 DNA sequence: TGTGCCACCAGCAGACGAATCGGGGCCATTGACCACTATGGCTACACCTTC.

The CDR3 spells CASSHVLAGGDEQFF. The CDR3 DNA follows: TGCGCCAGCAGCCATGTACTAGCGGGAGGGGATGAGCAGTTCTTC. This chain uses TRBV4-3 with TRBJ2-1, with 13 bases aligning to TRBD2. CDR3 length equals 15 residues. CDR1 is LGHNA and CDR2 is YSLEER in the germline V gene. V dropped 3 bases and J dropped 8; count of bases not matched to a gene: 4.

The genes are TRBV6-2 or TRBV6-3 and TRBJ2-7; 10 bases map to TRBD2. Unmatched junction bases numbered 0, after V lost 2 bases and J lost 2 bases. The CDR3 has 14 residues. Germline CDR1 is MNHEY and CDR2 is SVGEGT. This CDR3 reads CASSYTSGTYEQYF. The CDR3 region has the DNA TGTGCCAGCAGTTACACTAGCGGGACCTACGAGCAGTACTTC.

This clonotype occurred a few times. This CDR3 is CSARDWASGRAPYEQYF. Written as DNA, the CDR3 is TGCAGTGCTAGAGATTGGGCTAGCGGGAGGGCCCCCTACGAGCAGTACTTC. V usage is TRBV20-1 and J usage is TRBJ2-7; 12 bases map to TRBD2. This CDR3 has 17 residues. Germline CDR1 is DFQATT and CDR2 is SNEGSKA (reference sequence). Trimming removed 0 bases from V and 2 bases from J; junction bases left unmatched: 8.

The chain employs TRBV20-1 and TRBJ2-3; 12 bases fit TRBD2. Germline-derived CDR1 and CDR2 are DFQATT and SNEGSKA (reference sequence). The ends lost 6 bases at V and 9 bases at J; junction bases unmatched: 10. The CDR3 is 14 residues long. The CDR3, as DNA: TGCAGTGCCCCGGGACTAGCGGGCCCCGGCACGCAGTATTTT. It translates to CSAPGLAGPGTQYF.

This clonotype was detected only a few times. V gene TRBV20-1 combines with J gene TRBJ1-3; TRBD1 matches 8 bases. Germline V gene data show CDR1 as DFQATT and CDR2 as SNEGSKA (reference sequence). Trimming at V came to 4 bases and at J to 6 bases, leaving 5 bases not matched to a gene. The CDR3 spans 13 residues. In nucleotides, the CDR3 is TGCAGTGCTAAGACAGGGGTTGAAAACACCATATATTTT. Amino acid sequence: CSAKTGVENTIYF.

The chain joins TRBV12-3 or TRBV12-4 to TRBJ1-1, with D maybe TRBD1 (5 bases). CDR3 length equals 14 residues. The V end lost 5 bases, the J end lost 0 bases, and 10 bases lay between the germline ends. The DNA of the CDR3 is TGTGCCAGCAGTCCGGGACCGCTGAACACTGAAGCTTTCTTT. Protein sequence: CASSPGPLNTEAFF.

This chain uses TRBV27 with TRBJ1-3; no reliable D call. The CDR3 totals 14 residues. V shed 5 bases and J shed 4 bases, with 12 bases lying between them. CDR1 is MNHEY, CDR2 SMNVEV, per germline (reference sequence). Here the CDR3 DNA reads TGTGCCAGCAGTAAAGGGAGATCGGGAAACACCATATATTTT. As protein: CASSKGRSGNTIYF.

Only one count was recorded for this clonotype. This chain joins TRBV12-3 or TRBV12-4 and TRBJ2-1; 13 bases map to TRBD2. V dropped 8 bases and J dropped 3; count of bases not matched to a gene: 13. The CDR3 is 18 amino acids. Here the CDR3 DNA reads TGTGCCAGCGGTTCCGTCCGGACTAGCGGGAGTGGCTACAATGAGCAGTTCTTC. It is translated as CASGSVRTSGSGYNEQFF.

This clonotype appeared a few times. The chain carries TRBV2 and TRBJ1-3, with D perhaps matching TRBD1 (5 bases). Germline CDR1 SNHLY, CDR2 FYNNEI. CDR3 size: 14 residues. The V and J ends lost 7 bases and 4 bases respectively, with 14 bases between them. The CDR3 DNA reads as TGTGCCAGCACCCTTGGGACCTCCGGAAACACCATATATTTT. Translation: CASTLGTSGNTIYF. Drawing the rest from reference TRBV2 and TRBJ1-3, the complete variable domain is EPEVTQTPSHQVTQMGQEVILRCVPISNHLYFYWYRQILGQKVEFLVSFYNNEISEKSEIFDDQFSVERPDGSNFTLKIRSTKLEDSAMYFCASTLGTSGNTIYFGEGSWLTVV.

The chain couples TRBV19 to TRBJ2-2; D is ambiguous. Germline lookup yields CDR1 LNHDA and CDR2 SQIVND (reference sequence). The CDR3 covers 12 residues. The V gene lost 6 bases and the J gene lost 6 bases, with 8 bases spanning the gap. The CDR3 spells CASRFLPGELFF. The CDR3 DNA reads TGTGCCAGTAGATTCCTACCCGGGGAGCTGTTTTTT.

This clonotype has only a few counts. This chain connects TRBV7-9 to TRBJ1-5, with 11 bases lining up with TRBD1. V lost 5 bases, J lost 2 bases, and 17 bases stayed unmatched. This CDR3 has 20 residues. CDR1 and CDR2 (germline): SEHNR, FQNEAQ (reference sequence). The CDR3 reads CASSLYSGTGGLEGNQPQHF. The CDR3 DNA sequence: TGTGCCAGCAGCCTCTACTCTGGGACAGGGGGGCTCGAGGGCAATCAGCCCCAGCATTTT.

This chain joins TRBV7-8 and TRBJ1-2; D perhaps matches TRBD1 (6 bases). V was pared by 5 bases and J by 1 base, with 17 bases between. The CDR3 contains 16 residues. Germline-derived CDR1 and CDR2 are SGHVS and FQNEAQ. The CDR3 DNA follows: TGTGCCAGCAGCACACGCGGGGGCCGTATTAACTATGGCTACACCTTC. Protein: CASSTRGGRINYGYTF.

In this sample, this clonotype turned up a few times. The chain combines TRBV5-1 with TRBJ1-5; the D is unclear. CDR1 and CDR2 (germline): SGHRS, YFSETQ. The CDR3 length is 14 residues. V was shortened by 0 bases and J by 1 base, with 5 bases between the two germline ends. The CDR3 DNA reads as TGCGCCAGCAGCTTGGGGGAGAGCAATCAGCCCCAGCATTTT. Its protein is CASSLGESNQPQHF.

In its sample, this clonotype was seen a few times. V usage is TRBV29-1 and J usage is TRBJ1-2; possible D gene TRBD1, 5 bases. Between the trimmed V and J ends, which lost 3 bases and 8 bases, there was a span of 13 bases. The CDR3 is 12 amino acids. Per the germline V gene, CDR1 is SQVTM and CDR2 is ANQGSEA. CDR3 bases: TGCAGCGTTGATGCAGGGACGGAAGGCTACACCTTC. Protein product: CSVDAGTEGYTF.

This chain connects TRBV7-3 to TRBJ2-6; D perhaps matches TRBD1 (5 bases). CDR3 length: 20 residues. The ends were cut back, 5 bases at V and 2 bases at J, with 25 bases in the middle. The germline V gene encodes CDR1 SGHTA and CDR2 FQGTGA. The CDR3 nucleotides are TGTGCCAGCAGCCCAAACCAGCAGGGCAGGGAATTAACTGGGGCCAACGTCCTGACTTTC. Translation: CASSPNQQGRELTGANVLTF.

This clonotype has just a few counts. CDR3 nucleotides: TGTGCCAGCGCCTCGGGACAGGCGAAGCCTGTGGAGCAGTACTTC. It is translated as CASASGQAKPVEQYF. The chain is built from TRBV4-2 and TRBJ2-7; TRBD1 aligns across 8 bases. The CDR3 is 15 residues long. Germline CDR1 reads LGHNA; CDR2 reads YNFKEQ. After removal of 8 bases from V and 7 bases from J, the junction contained 16 bases not matched to a gene.

This clonotype was detected many times. In nucleotides, the CDR3 is TGTGCCAGCAGTACCGGGACAGGGGGCAATCAGCCCCAGCATTTT. As protein: CASSTGTGGNQPQHF. The V call is TRBV12-3 or TRBV12-4, the J call TRBJ1-5, with 10 bases fitting TRBD1. V shed 5 bases and J 2 bases; nucleotides not matched to a gene: 3. This CDR3 spans 15 amino acids.

This clonotype occurred a few times. Here the CDR3 DNA reads TGTGCCAGCGTGCGGGAGGCCGCCTACAATGAGCAGTTCTTC. It yields the protein CASVREAAYNEQFF. The rearrangement links TRBV7-9 to TRBJ2-1; 8 nucleotides line up with TRBD2. J was trimmed by 2 bases and V by 8 bases; bases with no gene match: 5. This CDR3 has 14 residues. CDR1 and CDR2 from the germline V gene are SEHNR and FQNEAQ (reference sequence).

The rearrangement uses TRBV7-2 and TRBJ2-1; either TRBD1 or TRBD2 may supply D (6 bases each). Germline-derived CDR1 and CDR2 are SGHTA and FQGNSA. Trimming removed 1 base at V and 9 bases at J, with 16 bases between. The CDR3 runs 15 residues. The CDR3 DNA sequence: TGTGCCAGCAGCTTAGAGTGGGGGGCCCCGGGTGAGCAGTTCTTC. The encoded protein is CASSLEWGAPGEQFF.

J is TRBJ2-2 and V is TRBV5-1, with D uncertain. CDR1 SGHRS and CDR2 YFSETQ come from the germline V gene. The CDR3 covers 17 residues. Trimming removed 3 bases from V and 0 bases from J, with 15 bases in between. The CDR3 sequence is CASSSPIDSTNTGELFF. The DNA of the CDR3 is TGCGCCAGCAGCTCGCCCATTGACTCGACGAACACCGGGGAGCTGTTTTTT.

This clonotype was seen only a few times. J is TRBJ2-1 and V is TRBV12-3 or TRBV12-4; 11 nucleotides align to TRBD1. The CDR3 runs 16 residues. V trimming: 5 bases; J trimming: 4 bases; junction bases outside the gene matches: 7. CDR3 amino acids: CASSPRGQGAYNEQFF. The CDR3 nucleotides read TGTGCCAGCAGTCCTAGAGGACAGGGGGCGTACAATGAGCAGTTCTTC.

The rearrangement uses TRBV9 and TRBJ2-1; D might be TRBD2 (6 bases). The CDR3 has 16 amino acids. Trimming took 0 bases from V and 5 from J, leaving 15 bases between them. Germline V lookup: CDR1 SGDLS, CDR2 YYNGEE. CDR3 sequence reads: CASSVAGDLGDNEQFF. CDR3 coding DNA: TGTGCCAGCAGCGTAGCGGGGGACTTGGGGGACAATGAGCAGTTCTTC.

There are a few counts of this clonotype. The V gene is TRBV7-2, the J gene TRBJ1-4; 7 nucleotides agree with TRBD1. With 0 bases clipped from V and 3 bases from J, the junction kept 4 bases outside the gene matches. This CDR3 has 16 residues. Germline CDR1 SGHTA, CDR2 FQGNSA. The CDR3, as DNA: TGTGCCAGCAGCTTAGCGCAGGGGGGCTCTAATGAAAAACTGTTTTTT. It specifies CASSLAQGGSNEKLFF. Full variable domain (missing parts from reference TRBV7-2 and TRBJ1-4): GAGVSQSPSNKVTEKGKDVELRCDPISGHTALYWYRQSLGQGLEFLIYFQGNSAPDKSGLPSDRFSAERTGGSVSTLTIQRTQQEDSAVYLCASSLAQGGSNEKLFFGSGTQLSVL.

This clonotype was observed a few times. This rearrangement joins TRBV5-1 to TRBJ2-5, with D possibly matching TRBD2 (6 bases). This CDR3 contains 16 residues. V was pared by 4 bases and J by 1 base, with 17 bases between. Germline CDR1 and CDR2: SGHRS and YFSETQ. Here the CDR3 DNA reads TGCGCCAGCAGCAAGGGACTTCGGGGACTCCAAGAGACCCAGTACTTC. Amino acids: CASSKGLRGLQETQYF.